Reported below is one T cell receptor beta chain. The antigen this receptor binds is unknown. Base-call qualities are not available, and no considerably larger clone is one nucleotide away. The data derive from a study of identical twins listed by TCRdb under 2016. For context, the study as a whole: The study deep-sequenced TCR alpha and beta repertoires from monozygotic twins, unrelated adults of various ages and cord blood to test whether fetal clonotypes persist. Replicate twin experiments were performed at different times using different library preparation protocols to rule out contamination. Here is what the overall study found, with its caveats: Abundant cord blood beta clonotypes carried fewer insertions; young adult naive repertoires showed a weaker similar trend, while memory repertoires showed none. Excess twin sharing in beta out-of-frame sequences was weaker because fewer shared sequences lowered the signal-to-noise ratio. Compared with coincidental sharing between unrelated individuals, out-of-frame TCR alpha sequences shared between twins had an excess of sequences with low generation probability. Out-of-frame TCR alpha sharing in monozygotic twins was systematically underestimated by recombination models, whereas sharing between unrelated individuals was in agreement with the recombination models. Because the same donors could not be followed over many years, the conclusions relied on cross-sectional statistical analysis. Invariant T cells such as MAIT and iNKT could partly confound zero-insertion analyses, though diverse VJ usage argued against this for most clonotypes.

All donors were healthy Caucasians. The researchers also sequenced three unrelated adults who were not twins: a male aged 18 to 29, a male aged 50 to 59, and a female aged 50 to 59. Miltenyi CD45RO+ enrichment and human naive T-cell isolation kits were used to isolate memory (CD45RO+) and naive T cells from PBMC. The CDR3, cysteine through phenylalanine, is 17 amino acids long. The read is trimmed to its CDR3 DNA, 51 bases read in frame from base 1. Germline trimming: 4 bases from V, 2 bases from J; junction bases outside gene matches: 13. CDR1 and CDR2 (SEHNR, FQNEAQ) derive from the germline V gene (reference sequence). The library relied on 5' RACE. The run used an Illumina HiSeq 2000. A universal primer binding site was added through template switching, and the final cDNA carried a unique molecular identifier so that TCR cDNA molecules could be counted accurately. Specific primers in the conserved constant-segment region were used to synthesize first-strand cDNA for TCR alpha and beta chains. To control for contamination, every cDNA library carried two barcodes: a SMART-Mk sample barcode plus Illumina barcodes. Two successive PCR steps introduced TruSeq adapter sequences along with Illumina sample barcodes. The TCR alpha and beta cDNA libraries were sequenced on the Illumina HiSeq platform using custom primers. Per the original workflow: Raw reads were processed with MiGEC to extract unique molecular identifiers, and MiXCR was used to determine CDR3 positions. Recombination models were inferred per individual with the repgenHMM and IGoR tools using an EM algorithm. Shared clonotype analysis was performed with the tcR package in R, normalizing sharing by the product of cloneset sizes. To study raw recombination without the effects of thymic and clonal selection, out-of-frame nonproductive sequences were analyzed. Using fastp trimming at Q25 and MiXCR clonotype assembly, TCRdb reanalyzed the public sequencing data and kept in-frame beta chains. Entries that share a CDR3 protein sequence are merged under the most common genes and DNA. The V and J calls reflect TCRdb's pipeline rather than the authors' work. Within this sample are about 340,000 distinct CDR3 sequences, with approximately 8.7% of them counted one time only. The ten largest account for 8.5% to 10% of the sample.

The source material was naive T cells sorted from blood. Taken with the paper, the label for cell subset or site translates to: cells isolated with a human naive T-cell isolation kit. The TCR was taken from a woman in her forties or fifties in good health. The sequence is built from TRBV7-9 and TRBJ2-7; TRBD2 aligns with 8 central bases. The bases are TGTGCCAGCAGCTCAAAAGGCGATAGCGGGACGACCTACGAGCAGTACTTC. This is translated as CASSSKGDSGTTYEQYF.